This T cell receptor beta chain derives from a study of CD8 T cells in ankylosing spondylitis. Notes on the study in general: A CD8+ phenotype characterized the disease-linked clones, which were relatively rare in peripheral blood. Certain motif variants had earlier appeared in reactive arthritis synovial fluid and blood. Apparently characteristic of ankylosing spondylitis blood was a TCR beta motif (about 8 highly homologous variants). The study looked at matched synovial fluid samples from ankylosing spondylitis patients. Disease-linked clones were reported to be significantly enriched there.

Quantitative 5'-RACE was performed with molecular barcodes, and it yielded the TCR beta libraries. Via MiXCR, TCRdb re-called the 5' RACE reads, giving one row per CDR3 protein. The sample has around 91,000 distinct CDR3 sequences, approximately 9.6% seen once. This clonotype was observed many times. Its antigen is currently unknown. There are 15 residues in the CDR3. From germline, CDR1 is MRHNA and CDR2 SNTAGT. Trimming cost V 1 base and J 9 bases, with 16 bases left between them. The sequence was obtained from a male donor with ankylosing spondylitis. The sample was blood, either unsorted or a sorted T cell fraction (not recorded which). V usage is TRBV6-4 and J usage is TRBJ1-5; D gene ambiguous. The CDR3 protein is CASSDFAGRAVPQHF. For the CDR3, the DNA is TGTGCCAGCAGTGACTTCGCGGGTCGTGCGGTGCCCCAGCATTTT.